The rows below give T cell receptor beta chains drawn from one sample of a study of blood T cell repertoires in COVID-19. Method: immunoSEQ multiplex PCR; TCRdb's copy keeps in-frame clones and lacks some. Of more than 100,000 clones in the sample, around 76% are singletons; the top ten hold about 2%. Sequences were obtained from peripheral blood. The receptors originated from a man between 65 and 85 years old with acute or convalescent COVID-19. The CDR3 runs from the conserved cysteine through the conserved F or W. A D gene is named only where the DNA matches it firmly. Some rows mark clone size as missing; the rest say once, few, many or name a class of expanded clone.

V gene	D gene	J gene	clone size	CDR3 protein	CDR3 DNA
TRBV9	NA	TRBJ2-2	few	CASSVSTGELFF	TGTGCCAGCAGCGTATCAACCGGGGAGCTGTTTTTT
TRBV5-1	TRBD1	TRBJ2-5	NA	CASRGQGSWETQYF	TGCGCCAGCAGGGGACAGGGGAGTTGGGAGACCCAGTACTTC
TRBV9	TRBD1	TRBJ1-1	NA	CASTVKGQAPNTEAFF	TGTGCCAGCACCGTGAAGGGACAGGCCCCGAACACTGAAGCTTTCTTT
TRBV11-2	NA	TRBJ2-2	NA	CASRLVGSVHTGELFF	TGTGCCAGCAGGCTGGTCGGGTCAGTCCACACCGGGGAGCTGTTTTTT
TRBV2	NA	TRBJ1-4	NA	CASSETVDNEKLFF	TGTGCCAGCAGTGAAACCGTAGATAATGAAAAACTGTTTTTT
TRBV6-2/TRBV6-3	NA	TRBJ1-1	NA	CASSPGVTGTEAFF	TGTGCCAGCAGTCCCGGGGTTACGGGCACTGAAGCTTTCTTT
TRBV15	TRBD1	TRBJ1-3	NA	CATRRQGGGNTIYF	TGTGCCACCAGACGACAGGGTGGAGGAAACACCATATATTTT
TRBV7-2	NA	TRBJ1-1	NA	CASSFNRDPEAFF	TGTGCCAGCAGCTTCAACAGGGACCCCGAAGCTTTCTTT
TRBV27	TRBD1	TRBJ1-2	few	CASSFPGTGGYTF	TGTGCCAGCAGTTTTCCCGGGACAGGCGGCTACACCTTC
TRBV7-2	NA	TRBJ2-1	few	CASRRGNEQFF	TGTGCCAGCAGGCGAGGCAATGAGCAGTTCTTC
TRBV2	NA	TRBJ1-5	NA	CASSEAAGRGQPQHF	TGTGCCAGCAGTGAAGCGGCTGGTCGCGGTCAGCCCCAGCATTTT
TRBV6-5	NA	TRBJ1-1	NA	CASRRDSEAFF	TGTGCCAGCAGACGCGACAGTGAAGCTTTCTTT
TRBV7-9	TRBD1	TRBJ1-2	NA	CASSLSQGFYGYTF	TGTGCCAGCAGCTTATCACAGGGGTTTTACGGCTACACCTTC
TRBV30	NA	TRBJ2-1	NA	CAWSVGGGNEQFF	TGTGCCTGGAGTGTTGGCGGAGGTAATGAGCAGTTCTTC